A selection of T cell receptor beta chains follows, all from one sample in a study of OX40 agonist ivuxolimab in advanced cancers. Assay: immunoSEQ multiplex PCR; the TCRdb copy retains only in-frame clones and omits some. The sample holds tens of thousands of clones, just under 75% seen once. The material sequenced was CD4+ or CD8+ T cells sorted from blood, taken in a trial of the OX40 agonist ivuxolimab. The receptors stem from an adult with an advanced solid tumor such as melanoma, head and neck, liver or kidney cancer. Each CDR3 is given with its conserved first and last residue. A D gene is named only where the DNA matches it firmly. Where a row states a size, it is once, few, many or the class of an expanded clone; other rows omit it.

J,D,size,V,DNA,CDR3
TRBJ2-2,NA,NA,TRBV2,TGTGCCAGTCGGGTCACCTCCGGGGAGCTGTTTTTT,CASRVTSGELFF
TRBJ1-6,NA,NA,TRBV2,TGTGCCAGCAGTGTCCTCGGCGTCCACCTCTATAATTCACCCCTCCACTTT,CASSVLGVHLYNSPLHF
TRBJ1-5,TRBD1,NA,TRBV5-6,TGTGCCAGCAGTTTCGGGACAGGGGTACGGGGGCCCCAGCATTTT,CASSFGTGVRGPQHF
TRBJ2-5,NA,NA,TRBV2,TGTGCCAGCAGTGCCCCAGCGAGTGGGAGGACCCAGTACTTC,CASSAPASGRTQYF
TRBJ2-7,NA,NA,TRBV28,TGTGCCAGCAGTGCGCCGGGGGAGCAGTACTTC,CASSAPGEQYF
TRBJ2-2,NA,NA,TRBV6-4,TGTGCCAGCAGTGACTCGAGGGAGAACACCGGGGAGCTGTTTTTT,CASSDSRENTGELFF
TRBJ2-7,NA,NA,TRBV21-1,TGTGCCAGCAGCAAAATAATAGCGGGAGTTCCCTACGAGCAGTACTTC,CASSKIIAGVPYEQYF
TRBJ2-1,TRBD2,NA,TRBV9,TGTGCCAGCAGCGATGAAATGCGGGGGGAGCAGTTCTTC,CASSDEMRGEQFF
TRBJ2-1,TRBD1,NA,TRBV19,TGTGCCAGTAGTAAAGGGGACAGAGAGCAGTTCTTC,CASSKGDREQFF
TRBJ2-3,NA,NA,TRBV10-3,TGTGCCAGCCGGGACGCTCTCGATTTCCCAGATACGCAGTATTTT,CASRDALDFPDTQYF
TRBJ2-7,NA,few,TRBV13,TGTGCCAGCAGCTTAGGGGGTTTAGCCTACGAGCAGTACTTC,CASSLGGLAYEQYF
TRBJ2-1,TRBD2,NA,TRBV27,TGTGCCAGCAAGCGGGGGTATGAGCAGTTCTTC,CASKRGYEQFF
TRBJ1-2,TRBD1,NA,TRBV27,TGTGCCAGCAGCGCAACAGGGGGCGGCTACACCTTC,CASSATGGGYTF
TRBJ1-1,TRBD1,NA,TRBV5-6,TGTGCCAGCAGCTTCGGAGGGGGCGCGATTGAAGCTTTCTTT,CASSFGGGAIEAFF
TRBJ2-1,NA,NA,TRBV29-1,TGCAGCGTAGAGGGGGGAGTCACCAATGAGCAGTTCTTC,CSVEGGVTNEQFF
TRBJ2-7,NA,NA,TRBV28,TGTGCCAGCAGTTTGCCCCGTGAAGAGAGCTCCTACGAGCAGTACTTC,CASSLPREESSYEQYF
TRBJ2-5,TRBD2,NA,TRBV6-5,TGTGCCAGCGGACTAGCGGGGGGGAGGGAGACCCAGTACTTC,CASGLAGGRETQYF
TRBJ1-2,NA,NA,TRBV16,TGTGCCAGCAGCCCATTCGTCGGCTATGGCTACACCTTC,CASSPFVGYGYTF
TRBJ2-5,TRBD1,few,TRBV11-3,TGTGCCAGCAGCTTAGAACCCGGGACAGTCTTCCAAGAGACCCAGTACTTC,CASSLEPGTVFQETQYF
TRBJ1-2,NA,NA,TRBV7-9,TGTGCCAGCAGCTTAACGCAGGGAAGGAATGGCTACACCTTC,CASSLTQGRNGYTF
TRBJ1-2,NA,NA,TRBV27,TGTGCCAGCAATTGGGACACCTTTAACTATGGCTACACCTTC,CASNWDTFNYGYTF
TRBJ2-5,TRBD2,NA,TRBV28,TGTGCCAGCAGTTTGGGGACTAGAGGAGAGACCCAGTACTTC,CASSLGTRGETQYF
TRBJ1-1,NA,NA,TRBV4-1,TGCGCCAGCAGCCAACGGCGGGGCACTGAAGCTTTCTTT,CASSQRRGTEAFF
TRBJ1-1,NA,few,TRBV5-1,TGCGCCAGCAGCTTGGGCCCTGAAGCTTTCTTT,CASSLGPEAFF
TRBJ1-1,NA,NA,TRBV6-5,TGTGCCAGCAGTTACCACAGGATTGAAGCTTTCTTT,CASSYHRIEAFF
TRBJ2-4,TRBD1,few,TRBV9,TGTGCCAGCAGCCCTGGACAGGGGTTCAAAAACATTCAGTACTTC,CASSPGQGFKNIQYF
TRBJ1-5,NA,NA,TRBV2,TGTGCCAGCAGTGAAGCGGGGCTTAGTACTCAGCCCCAGCATTTT,CASSEAGLSTQPQHF
TRBJ1-2,TRBD1,few,TRBV7-9,TGTGCCAGCAGCCCCAAAAATGTGGCAGGGGGCGCCTATGGCTACACCTTC,CASSPKNVAGGAYGYTF
TRBJ2-3,TRBD2,few,TRBV5-3,TGTGCCAGAAGCTTGCAGACTAGCCGAAGACACACAGATACGCAGTATTTT,CARSLQTSRRHTDTQYF
TRBJ2-7,TRBD1,NA,TRBV5-6,TGTGCCAGCAGCTACGGGACAGACTTTTGGTACGAGCAGTACTTC,CASSYGTDFWYEQYF
TRBJ2-2,NA,NA,TRBV28,TGTGCCAGCAGTTTTGGTCATACCGGGGAGCTGTTTTTT,CASSFGHTGELFF
TRBJ1-1,NA,NA,TRBV15,TGTGCCACCAGCAGAGGTCGAACGAACACTGAAGCTTTCTTT,CATSRGRTNTEAFF
TRBJ1-1,TRBD1,NA,TRBV27,TGTGCCAGCAGAACGACAGGGTTATACACTGAAGCTTTCTTT,CASRTTGLYTEAFF
TRBJ2-1,NA,NA,TRBV14,TGTGCCAGCAGCCGGAGACTCCAGTACAATGAGCAGTTCTTC,CASSRRLQYNEQFF
TRBJ1-1,NA,few,TRBV11-3,TGTGCCAGCAGCTTATGGATGGAGAACACTGAAGCTTTCTTT,CASSLWMENTEAFF
TRBJ2-1,TRBD1,NA,TRBV4-1,TGCGCCAGCAGCCAGTACCGGGACAGGGAAGACAATGAGCAGTTCTTC,CASSQYRDREDNEQFF
TRBJ1-2,NA,few,TRBV27,TGTGCCAGCAGTTTAGGAGTCGGCGGCTATGGCTACACCTTC,CASSLGVGGYGYTF
TRBJ2-1,NA,NA,TRBV25-1,TGTGCCAGCAGTGAACGGGGGGCTCGATACAATGAGCAGTTCTTC,CASSERGARYNEQFF
TRBJ2-3,TRBD1,NA,TRBV14,TGTGCCAGCAGCAAGAGGACAGGGGGTACAGATACGCAGTATTTT,CASSKRTGGTDTQYF
TRBJ2-1,TRBD1,NA,TRBV18,TGTGCCAGCTCACCAAAAGGGACAGGGAAGGCGAATGAGCAGTTCTTC,CASSPKGTGKANEQFF
TRBJ2-3,NA,once,TRBV6-6,TGTGCCGTCCAAGAGAGGTCAGATACGCAGTATTTT,CAVQERSDTQYF
TRBJ2-1,NA,NA,TRBV27,TGTGCCAGCAGTTTAACCCCCTCGGGGAGTGAGCAGTTCTTC,CASSLTPSGSEQFF
TRBJ2-1,NA,NA,TRBV7-9,TGTGCCAGCAGCCCGGACTTTAGCTCCTACAATGAGCAGTTCTTC,CASSPDFSSYNEQFF
TRBJ2-7,NA,NA,TRBV11-2,TGTGCCAGCAGCTTATTAGCGGTGGGCTACGAGCAGTACTTC,CASSLLAVGYEQYF
TRBJ2-1,TRBD1,NA,TRBV5-4,TGTGCCACCTACCGTCGACAGGGATCCTACAATGAGCAGTTCTTC,CATYRRQGSYNEQFF
TRBJ2-7,TRBD1,NA,TRBV5-1,TGTGCCAGCAGCTCGACAGGGGCAGGGTACGAGCAGTACTTC,CASSSTGAGYEQYF
TRBJ2-7,TRBD1,NA,TRBV19,TGTGCCAGTAGTATGGCCGGACAGGGGTTGGGCGAGCAGTACTTC,CASSMAGQGLGEQYF
TRBJ2-6,NA,NA,TRBV10-1,TGCGCCAGCAGTGAGAAGGGGGGGGTGAGGGCCAACGTCCTGACTTTC,CASSEKGGVRANVLTF
TRBJ2-1,NA,NA,TRBV4-1,TGCGCCAGCAGCCAAGATTCGGAGGTAAATGAGCAGTTCTTC,CASSQDSEVNEQFF
TRBJ2-1,NA,NA,TRBV4-1,TGCGCCAGCAGCCAAGATGGGACCCAGTACAATGAGCAGTTCTTC,CASSQDGTQYNEQFF
TRBJ2-5,TRBD2,NA,TRBV29-1,TGCAGCGTTGAAGTAAGCCGGGGGGGCCCTGAGACCCAGTACTTC,CSVEVSRGGPETQYF
TRBJ2-1,NA,NA,TRBV7-9,TGTGCCAGCAGCTTAGTCGCGGGGCTGAATGAGCAGTTCTTC,CASSLVAGLNEQFF
TRBJ2-1,NA,NA,TRBV29-1,TGCAGCGTTGTAGGGGGGAGGGATGAGCAGTTCTTC,CSVVGGRDEQFF
TRBJ2-3,NA,NA,TRBV7-2,TGTGCCAGCAGCAGGGGGGAACTCACAGATACGCAGTATTTT,CASSRGELTDTQYF
TRBJ1-1,NA,few,TRBV19,TGTGCCAGTAGCCCTTCAGAGGACCCTGAAGCTTTCTTT,CASSPSEDPEAFF
TRBJ2-2,TRBD2,NA,TRBV9,TGTGCCAGCAGCTCCCGCCCCGGGACTAGCGGGGGGGCAGCCGGGGAGCTGTTTTTT,CASSSRPGTSGGAAGELFF
TRBJ1-2,NA,NA,TRBV6-1,TGTGCCAGCATGGACCGACCCGGAGGAGGCTACACCTTC,CASMDRPGGGYTF
TRBJ2-2,TRBD2,NA,TRBV7-2,TGTGCCAGCAGCTTACCGATGGGACTAGCGAGCGGGGAGCTGTTTTTT,CASSLPMGLASGELFF